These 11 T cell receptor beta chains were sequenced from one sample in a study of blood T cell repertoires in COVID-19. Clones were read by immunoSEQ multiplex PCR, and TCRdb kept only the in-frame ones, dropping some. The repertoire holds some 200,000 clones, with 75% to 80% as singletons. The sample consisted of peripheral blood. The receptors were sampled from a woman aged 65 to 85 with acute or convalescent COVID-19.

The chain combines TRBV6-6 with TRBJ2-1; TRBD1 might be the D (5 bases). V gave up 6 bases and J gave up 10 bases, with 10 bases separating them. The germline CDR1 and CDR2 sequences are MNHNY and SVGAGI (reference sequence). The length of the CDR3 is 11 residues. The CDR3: CASRTGPEQFF. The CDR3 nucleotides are TGTGCCAGCAGAACAGGACCAGAGCAGTTCTTC.

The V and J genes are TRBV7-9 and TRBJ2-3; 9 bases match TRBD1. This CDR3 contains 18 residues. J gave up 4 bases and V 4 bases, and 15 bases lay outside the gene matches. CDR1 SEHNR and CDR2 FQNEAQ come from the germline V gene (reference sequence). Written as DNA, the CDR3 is TGTGCCAGCAGCTCGAGTGCTACCGGGACAGGGTTCCCAGATACGCAGTATTTT. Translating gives CASSSSATGTGFPDTQYF.

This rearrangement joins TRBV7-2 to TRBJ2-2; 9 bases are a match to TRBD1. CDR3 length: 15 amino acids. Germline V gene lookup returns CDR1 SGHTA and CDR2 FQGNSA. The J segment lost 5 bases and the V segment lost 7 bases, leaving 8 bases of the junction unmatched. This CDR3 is CASTQQGARTGELFF. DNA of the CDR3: TGTGCCAGCACGCAACAGGGGGCGCGAACCGGGGAGCTGTTTTTT.

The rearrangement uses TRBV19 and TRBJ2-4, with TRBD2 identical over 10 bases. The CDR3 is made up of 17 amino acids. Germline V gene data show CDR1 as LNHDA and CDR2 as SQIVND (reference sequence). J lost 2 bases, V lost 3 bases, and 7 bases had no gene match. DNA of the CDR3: TGTGCCAGTAGTATTGGCACTAGCGGGATTACCAAAAACATTCAGTACTTC. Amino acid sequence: CASSIGTSGITKNIQYF.

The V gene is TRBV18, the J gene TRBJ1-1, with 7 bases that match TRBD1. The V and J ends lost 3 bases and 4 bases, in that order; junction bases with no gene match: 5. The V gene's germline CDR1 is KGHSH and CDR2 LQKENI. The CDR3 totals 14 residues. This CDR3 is CASSPGQEGTEAFF. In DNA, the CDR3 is TGTGCCAGCTCACCTGGACAGGAAGGCACTGAAGCTTTCTTT.

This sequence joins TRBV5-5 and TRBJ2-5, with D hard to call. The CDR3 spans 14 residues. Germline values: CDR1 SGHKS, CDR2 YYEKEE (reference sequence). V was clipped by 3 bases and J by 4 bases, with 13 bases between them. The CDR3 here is CASSSLTLGETQYF. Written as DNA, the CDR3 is TGTGCCAGCAGCTCCTTGACTCTCGGAGAGACCCAGTACTTC.

The CDR3 sequence: CASSPRDSSAVSYNEQFF. In DNA, the CDR3 is TGTGCCAGCTCACCAAGGGACTCTAGTGCGGTATCCTACAATGAGCAGTTCTTC. The chain is built from TRBV18 and TRBJ2-1; weak D call: TRBD2 (6 bases). Trimming took 2 bases from V and 1 from J, leaving 18 bases between them. The length of the CDR3 is 18 residues. The germline gives CDR1 KGHSH, CDR2 LQKENI. Complete variable domain (other parts from reference TRBV18 and TRBJ2-1): NAGVMQNPRHLVRRRGQEARLRCSPMKGHSHVYWYRQLPEEGLKFMVYLQKENIIDESGMPKERFSAEFPKEGPSILRIQQVVRGDSAAYFCASSPRDSSAVSYNEQFFGPGTRLTVL.

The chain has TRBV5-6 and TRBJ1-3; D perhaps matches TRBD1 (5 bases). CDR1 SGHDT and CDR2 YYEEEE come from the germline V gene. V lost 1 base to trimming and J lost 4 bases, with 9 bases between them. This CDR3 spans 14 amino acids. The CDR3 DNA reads TGTGCCAGCAGCTTGTGGGGGGAAGGAAACACCATATATTTT. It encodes CASSLWGEGNTIYF. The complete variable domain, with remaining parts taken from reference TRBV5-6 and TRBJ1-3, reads DAGVTQSPTHLIKTRGQQVTLRCSPKSGHDTVSWYQQALGQGPQFIFQYYEEEERQRGNFPDRFSGHQFPNYSSELNVNALLLGDSALYLCASSLWGEGNTIYFGEGSWLTVV.

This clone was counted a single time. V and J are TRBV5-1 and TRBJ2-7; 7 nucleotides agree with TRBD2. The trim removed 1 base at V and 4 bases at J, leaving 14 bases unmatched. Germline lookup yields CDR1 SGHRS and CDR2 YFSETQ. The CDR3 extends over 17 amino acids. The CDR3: CASSLNPVSASGYEQYF. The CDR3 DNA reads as TGCGCCAGCAGCTTGAATCCAGTATCGGCTAGCGGATACGAGCAGTACTTC.

This CDR3 is CASSRVVSSSYNEQFF. CDR3 nucleotides: TGTGCCAGTAGTCGAGTAGTATCGAGCTCCTACAATGAGCAGTTCTTC. V usage is TRBV19 and J usage is TRBJ2-1; the D is unclear. The CDR3 loop spans 16 amino acids. From germline, CDR1 is LNHDA and CDR2 SQIVND (reference sequence). V gave up 5 bases and J gave up 0 bases, with 14 bases separating them.

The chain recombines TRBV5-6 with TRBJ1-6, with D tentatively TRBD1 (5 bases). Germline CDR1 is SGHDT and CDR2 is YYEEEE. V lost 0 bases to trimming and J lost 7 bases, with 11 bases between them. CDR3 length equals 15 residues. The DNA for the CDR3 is TGTGCCAGCAGCTTGGGTCTTGGGGCAAATTCACCCCTCCACTTT. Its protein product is CASSLGLGANSPLHF.